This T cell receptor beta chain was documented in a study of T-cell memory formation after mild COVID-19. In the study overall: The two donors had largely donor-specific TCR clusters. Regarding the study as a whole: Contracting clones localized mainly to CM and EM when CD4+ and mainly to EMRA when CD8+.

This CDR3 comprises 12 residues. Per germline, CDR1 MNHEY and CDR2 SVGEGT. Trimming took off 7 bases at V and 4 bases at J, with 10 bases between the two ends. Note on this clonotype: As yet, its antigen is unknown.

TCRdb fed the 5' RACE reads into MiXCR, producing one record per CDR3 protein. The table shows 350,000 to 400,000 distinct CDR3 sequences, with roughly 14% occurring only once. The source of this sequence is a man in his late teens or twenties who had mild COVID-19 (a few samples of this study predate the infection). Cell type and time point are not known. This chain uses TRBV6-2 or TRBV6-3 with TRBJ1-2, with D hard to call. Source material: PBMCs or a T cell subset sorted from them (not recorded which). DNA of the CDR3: TGTGCCAGCACCGTCCTTGGCTATGGCTACACCTTC. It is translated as CASTVLGYGYTF.